This TCR beta chain was obtained from a study of CD8 T cells in ankylosing spondylitis (dated by TCRdb to the late 2010s). A note on the overall study: The study set out to find disease-linked TCR variants by profiling T cell receptor beta repertoires in ankylosing spondylitis patients and healthy donors. The whole study cohort included over a hundred healthy donors and around 24 ankylosing spondylitis patients. Peripheral blood was sampled, and synovial fluid was additionally collected from ankylosing spondylitis patients. Here is what the overall study found, with its caveats: According to the report, matched synovial fluid samples from ankylosing spondylitis patients were significantly enriched for the disease-linked clones. Blood from ankylosing spondylitis patients appeared to be characterized by a TCR beta motif composed of 7 to 9 highly homologous amino acid variants. Some motif variants were previously reported in synovial fluid and blood of reactive arthritis patients, suggesting common disease-initiation mechanisms. In peripheral blood, the disease-linked clones were found at relatively low frequencies and had a CD8+ phenotype.

The CDR3, cysteine through phenylalanine, is 17 amino acids long. Only the CDR3 portion is preserved as DNA: 51 bases, with reading frame beginning at the first base. V is cut back by 1 base and J by 1 base, with 10 bases in the junction unmatched. In the germline V gene, CDR1 corresponds to SGHDT and CDR2 to YYEEEE. The instrument given in TCRdb is Illumina HiSeq 2500. Quantitative 5'-RACE with molecular barcodes was used to prepare TCR beta libraries. The study's processing was this. A new computational method based on a probabilistic model of VDJ rearrangement was used to identify disease-linked TCR variants. The public reads were reanalyzed by TCRdb: fastp trimming at Q25, MiXCR alignment, in-frame beta chains only. Rows merge per CDR3 protein into single entries with the most common DNA and genes. TCRdb assigned the V and J calls; the authors' analysis was not used. Across this sample there are some 130,000 distinct CDR3 sequences, with around 7.9% seen only once. Jointly, the top ten make up around 12% of the sample.

Comments on this clonotype: Its cognate antigen has yet to be identified. Per-nucleotide qualities are absent, and no much larger clonotype sits a single base away.

The rearrangement combines TRBV5-6 with TRBJ2-7; TRBD2 fits 8 bases in the junction. The receptor comes from a female donor with ankylosing spondylitis or in good health (not recorded which). Source material: blood, either unsorted or a sorted T cell fraction (not recorded which). The nucleotides read TGTGCCAGCAGCTTGATGTATTACGGGGGGGAGTCCTACGAGCAGTACTTC. Its protein is CASSLMYYGGESYEQYF.